The source of this T cell receptor beta chain is a study of siplizumab effects on memory and regulatory T cells. Using immunoSEQ multiplex PCR, the repertoire was profiled, and TCRdb retains in-frame clones only, with some absent. The sample yields about 50,000 clones, 93% seen once. The germline gives CDR1 WSHSY, CDR2 SAAADI. V was trimmed by 2 bases and J by 3 bases, leaving 11 bases between them. The CDR3 length is 15 residues. The chain uses TRBV10-2 and TRBJ2-1, with TRBD2 as a possible D gene (5 bases). This clonotype was obtained from a human donor in good health. The sample comprised CD8+ T cells sorted from blood. In DNA, the CDR3 is TGCGCCAGCAGTGAGGATAGCGAGCTCTACAATGAGCAGTTCTTC. Protein sequence: CASSEDSELYNEQFF.